The 9 T cell receptor beta chains listed next were all sequenced from one sample in a study of T-cell reconstitution after alpha-beta-depleted transplantation in children. As it was prepared, the TCRbeta library received unique molecular identifiers. TCRdb re-derived calls from the PCR reads in MiXCR, one entry per CDR3 protein. The data hold approximately 590,000 distinct CDR3 sequences, with roughly a tenth observed a single time. This specimen consisted of PBMCs from the stem cell graft donor, obtained from the stem cell graft. The source of these receptors is a human donor who donated a stem cell graft to a child with acute myeloid leukemia.

This clonotype was seen repeatedly, ten times or more. The chain combines TRBV12-3 or TRBV12-4 with TRBJ2-1; D gene unclear. The ends were cut back, 3 bases at V and 6 bases at J, with 12 bases in the middle. The CDR3 has 14 residues. Here the CDR3 reads CASSFSTNVNEQFF. The DNA of the CDR3 is TGTGCCAGCAGTTTTTCAACAAACGTCAATGAGCAGTTCTTC.

Ten or more counts support this clonotype. The J gene is TRBJ2-2, the V gene TRBV5-1; 9 bases match TRBD2. In germline, CDR1 is SGHRS, CDR2 YFSETQ. This CDR3 region has 17 residues. V shed 4 bases and J 2 bases; nucleotides not matched to a gene: 9. Here the CDR3 reads CASSPGPTSGNTGELFF. CDR3 DNA: TGCGCCAGCAGCCCCGGTCCGACTAGCGGAAACACCGGGGAGCTGTTTTTT.

This clonotype showed up just a few times. CDR3 sequence (DNA): TGTGCCAGCAGCCAAGATCAAGGGTGGAAGGGAGCCCAAGAGACCCAGTACTTC. This sequence encodes CASSQDQGWKGAQETQYF. This chain uses TRBV14 with TRBJ2-5; weak D call: TRBD2 (5 bases). The CDR3 length is 18 residues. V gave up 0 bases and J gave up 1 base, with 18 bases separating them. From germline, CDR1 is SGHDN and CDR2 FVKESK. The full variable domain, with the rest looked up from reference TRBV14 and TRBJ2-5, is EAGVTQFPSHSVIEKGQTVTLRCDPISGHDNLYWYRRVMGKEIKFLLHFVKESKQDESGMPNNRFLAERTGGTYSTLKVQPAELEDSGVYFCASSQDQGWKGAQETQYFGPGTRLLVL.

The rearrangement uses TRBV6-5 and TRBJ1-3, with D tentatively TRBD1 (5 bases). This CDR3 contains 16 residues. Germline V lookup: CDR1 MNHEY, CDR2 SVGAGI. The V gene lost 2 bases and the J gene lost 4 bases, with 15 bases spanning the gap. CDR3 residues: CASSYGGYSEGNTIYF. In DNA, the CDR3 is TGTGCCAGCAGTTACGGGGGGTATTCGGAAGGAAACACCATATATTTT.

This clonotype was counted between two and nine times. This chain links TRBV7-2 with TRBJ2-5; D not certain. Germline loops: CDR1 SGHTA, CDR2 FQGNSA. Trimming shortened V by 1 base and J by 4 bases, and 7 bases separated the two germline ends. This CDR3 has 13 amino acids. CDR3 DNA: TGTGCCAGCAGCTTAGTAGACGGAGAGACCCAGTACTTC. It encodes CASSLVDGETQYF.

This clonotype has at least ten counts. The V call is TRBV15, the J call TRBJ1-3; the D is unclear. The CDR3 spans 16 residues. V was shortened by 3 bases and J by 0 bases, with 12 bases between the two germline ends. The germline CDR1 and CDR2 sequences are LNHNV and YYDKDF (reference sequence). The chain's CDR3 is CATSSDIVASGNTIYF. CDR3 sequence (DNA): TGTGCCACCAGCAGTGACATAGTGGCCTCTGGAAACACCATATATTTT.

Ten or more counts support this clonotype. The V gene is TRBV20-1, the J gene TRBJ1-6, with D maybe TRBD1 (5 bases). Germline V gives CDR1 DFQATT, CDR2 SNEGSKA (reference sequence). Trimming left V 6 bases short and J 17 bases short, with 17 bases between. The CDR3 has 11 amino acids. CDR3: CSAATGLRFHF. The CDR3 DNA reads TGCAGTGCAGCAACAGGTCTCCGGTTCCACTTT.

This chain joins TRBV6-1 and TRBJ2-5; 7 bases are shared with TRBD1. CDR1 MNHNS and CDR2 SASEGT come from the germline V gene. The CDR3 totals 13 residues. Trimming at V came to 7 bases and at J to 4 bases, leaving 6 bases not matched to a gene. The CDR3 loop reads CASMKGGRETQYF. The CDR3 DNA reads as TGTGCCAGCATGAAAGGGGGCCGAGAGACCCAGTACTTC.

This clonotype has a handful of counts. The chain is built from TRBV5-1 and TRBJ2-7; TRBD2 agrees at 10 bases. Germline V gives CDR1 SGHRS, CDR2 YFSETQ. The CDR3 runs 15 residues. The junction had 5 bases not matched to a gene; V was cut back by 3 bases and J by 2 bases. CDR3 nucleotide sequence: TGCGCCAGCAGCTCGGTACTAGCGGGAACCTACGAGCAGTACTTC. This translates into CASSSVLAGTYEQYF.